The 31 T cell receptor beta chains in this list originate from one sample, sequenced in a study of blood T cell repertoires in COVID-19. Assay used: immunoSEQ multiplex PCR; TCRdb lists only in-frame clones, some missing. The repertoire holds 84,000 or so clones, with roughly 80% as singletons. Sequencing used peripheral blood. Receptor source: a human donor in a cohort sampled during active COVID-19.

V and J are TRBV10-3 and TRBJ2-7; 9 positions match TRBD1. Germline V gene sequence: CDR1 ENHRY, CDR2 SYGVKD. This CDR3 is built from 15 residues. The V segment lost 3 bases and the J segment 6 bases; nucleotides outside the gene matches: 9. CDR3 sequence (DNA): TGTGCCATCAGTGACTCGAACAGGGGGCGACGCGAGCAGTACTTC. This translates into CAISDSNRGRREQYF.

The chain carries TRBV7-2 and TRBJ2-5; TRBD1 might be the D (7 bases). V gave up 2 bases and J gave up 5 bases, with 12 bases separating them. The CDR3 runs 14 residues. CDR1 SGHTA and CDR2 FQGNSA come from the germline V gene. CDR3 nucleotide sequence: TGTGCCAGCAGCTTACCGACAGGGAGGGAGACCCAGTACTTC. It codes for CASSLPTGRETQYF.

The rearrangement links TRBV10-1 to TRBJ1-1, with a possible D match to TRBD1 (5 bases). With 3 bases removed from V and 6 bases from J, the gap between germline ends came to 14 bases. CDR3 size: 14 residues. Germline V gene sequence: CDR1 WNHNN, CDR2 SYGVQD (reference sequence). The CDR3 loop reads CASSEGIRVSEAFF. The CDR3 nucleotides read TGCGCCAGCAGTGAAGGTATCAGGGTATCTGAAGCTTTCTTT.

Here the CDR3 reads CASSQGQVNTEAFF. CDR3 in DNA: TGCGCCAGCAGCCAAGGACAGGTAAACACTGAAGCTTTCTTT. The J gene is TRBJ1-1, the V gene TRBV4-1; the D gene is possibly TRBD1 (6 bases). Trimming took 1 base from V and 2 from J, leaving 8 bases between them. The CDR3 sequence is 14 residues long. Germline CDR1 MGHRA, CDR2 YSYEKL.

The chain has TRBV5-6 and TRBJ2-7; TRBD1 matches at 9 bases. Germline trimming cut 4 bases from V and 6 bases from J; bases unmatched to any gene: 14. CDR3 length: 16 amino acids. Germline V gene sequence: CDR1 SGHDT, CDR2 YYEEEE. This CDR3 is CASSPRRGTGNVEQYF. The DNA for the CDR3 is TGTGCCAGCAGCCCGAGGCGCGGGACAGGGAATGTCGAGCAGTACTTC.

V and J are TRBV11-2 and TRBJ2-7; D uncertain. V was pared by 1 base and J by 4 bases, with 11 bases between. Per germline, CDR1 SGHAT and CDR2 FQNNGV. This CDR3 spans 14 amino acids. Written as DNA, the CDR3 is TGTGCCAGCAGCTTAGTGGCCTCCGGGTACGAGCAGTACTTC. It codes for CASSLVASGYEQYF.

This clone was observed a few times. The chain recombines TRBV18 with TRBJ1-1; TRBD1 agrees at 9 bases. Germline CDR1 KGHSH, CDR2 LQKENI. This CDR3 contains 15 residues. The V segment lost 5 bases and the J segment 1 base; nucleotides outside the gene matches: 5. CDR3 nucleotide sequence: TGTGCCAGCTCATCGACGGGACAGGGGAACACTGAAGCTTTCTTT. Its protein product is CASSSTGQGNTEAFF.

The CDR3 DNA reads TGCGCCAGCAGCCTGGGGCCCCTCCGGGAGCTGTTTTTT. The encoded protein is CASSLGPLRELFF. The gene calls are TRBV5-1 and TRBJ2-2; maybe TRBD1 (5 bases). Germline V lookup: CDR1 SGHRS, CDR2 YFSETQ. V was shortened by 4 bases and J by 9 bases, with 13 bases between the two germline ends. The CDR3 sequence is 13 residues long.

The chain recombines TRBV4-1 with TRBJ1-5; D is unclear. Trimming removed 0 bases from V and 7 bases from J, with 7 bases in between. Germline V gene lookup returns CDR1 MGHRA and CDR2 YSYEKL. The CDR3 totals 13 residues. CDR3 DNA sequence: TGCGCCAGCAGCCAAGATCCGGAGCAGCCCCAGCATTTT. It specifies CASSQDPEQPQHF.

This clone has just a few counts. V gene TRBV11-2 combines with J gene TRBJ1-1; possibly TRBD1 for D (6 bases). Germline CDR1 SGHAT, CDR2 FQNNGV. This CDR3 has 15 residues. The germline V and J ends were trimmed by 5 bases and 2 bases, with 15 bases remaining between them. The CDR3 DNA is TGTGCCAGCAGCCCTTACGGGACAAGAAACACTGAAGCTTTCTTT. This encodes CASSPYGTRNTEAFF.

This chain joins TRBV25-1 and TRBJ2-3, with D maybe TRBD2 (6 bases). The CDR3 runs to 14 residues. The ends were cut back, 2 bases at V and 5 bases at J, with 11 bases in the middle. Germline V gene sequence: CDR1 MGHDK, CDR2 SYGVNS. CDR3 sequence (DNA): TGTGCCAGCAGTGAAGCGGGGTTAAAAGATACGCAGTATTTT. The encoded protein is CASSEAGLKDTQYF.

The V and J genes are TRBV18 and TRBJ1-4, with 9 bases that match TRBD1. V gave up 0 bases and J gave up 10 bases; unmatched junction bases: 6. The CDR3 is 15 amino acids. Germline V CDR1 and CDR2: KGHSH, LQKENI. CDR3 in amino acids: CASSPPQGALGKLFF. The DNA for the CDR3 is TGTGCCAGCTCACCACCACAGGGGGCGCTCGGAAAACTGTTTTTT.

This chain uses TRBV4-2 with TRBJ1-1, with TRBD1 matching 8 bases. This CDR3 is built from 15 residues. The germline V gene has CDR1 LGHNA and CDR2 YNFKEQ. The V and J ends lost 3 bases and 4 bases, in that order; junction bases with no gene match: 7. The CDR3 region has the DNA TGTGCCAGCAGCCATCGGACAGGGTGGGTCACTGAAGCTTTCTTT. Amino acid sequence: CASSHRTGWVTEAFF.

The chain carries TRBV7-9 and TRBJ1-1; TRBD1 aligns across 8 bases. This CDR3 contains 15 residues. V was pared by 5 bases and J by 5 bases, with 10 bases of the junction left unmatched. Germline CDR1 and CDR2: SEHNR and FQNEAQ (reference sequence). For the CDR3, the DNA is TGTGCCAGCAGCCGATCTGGGACAGGATCTACTGAAGCTTTCTTT. Encoded protein: CASSRSGTGSTEAFF.

The gene calls are TRBV5-4 and TRBJ1-1; D call uncertain. V was clipped by 5 bases and J by 0 bases, with 14 bases between them. Germline CDR1 SGHNT, CDR2 YYREEE (reference sequence). The CDR3 has 15 amino acids. The DNA for the CDR3 is TGTGCCAGCAGTTCCGGACTGTCCATGAACACTGAAGCTTTCTTT. Protein: CASSSGLSMNTEAFF.

This clone was recorded only once. This chain links TRBV9 with TRBJ2-3; 9 nucleotides align to TRBD2. The CDR3 covers 15 residues. After removal of 4 bases from V and 1 base from J, the junction contained 4 bases not matched to a gene. Germline CDR1 reads SGDLS; CDR2 reads YYNGEE. This CDR3 is CASSFRLAGTDTQYF. CDR3 in DNA: TGTGCCAGCAGCTTCCGACTAGCGGGCACAGATACGCAGTATTTT. Full variable domain (outside the CDR3, taken from reference TRBV9 and TRBJ2-3): DSGVTQTPKHLITATGQRVTLRCSPRSGDLSVYWYQQSLDQGLQFLIQYYNGEERAKGNILERFSAQQFPDLHSELNLSSLELGDSALYFCASSFRLAGTDTQYFGPGTRLTVL.

The chain recombines TRBV9 with TRBJ2-7; tentatively, D is TRBD2 (7 bases). CDR1 and CDR2 (germline): SGDLS, YYNGEE. This CDR3 region has 15 residues. V was cut by 0 bases and J by 3 bases, with 13 bases left in between. CDR3 sequence (DNA): TGTGCCAGCAGCGTAGAGGGCGGGGGCATCTACGAGCAGTACTTC. This codes for CASSVEGGGIYEQYF. The variable domain in full, completed from reference TRBV9 and TRBJ2-7, reads DSGVTQTPKHLITATGQRVTLRCSPRSGDLSVYWYQQSLDQGLQFLIQYYNGEERAKGNILERFSAQQFPDLHSELNLSSLELGDSALYFCASSVEGGGIYEQYFGPGTRLTVT.

V is TRBV24-1 and J is TRBJ2-1; 8 positions match TRBD2. Germline assignment: CDR1 KGHDR and CDR2 SFDVKD. The CDR3 loop spans 15 amino acids. V gave up 3 bases and J gave up 5 bases; unmatched junction bases: 5. The DNA for the CDR3 is TGTGCCACCAGTGATAACGCAGCGGGGGACAATGAGCAGTTCTTC. Its translation: CATSDNAAGDNEQFF.

V usage is TRBV5-4 and J usage is TRBJ2-4, with a tentative D call TRBD1 (5 bases). The V end was cut by 4 bases, the J end by 7 bases, with 12 bases between. The CDR3 is 13 residues long. Germline CDR1 reads SGHNT; CDR2 reads YYREEE (reference sequence). The CDR3 here is CASSQAGPNIQYF. As DNA, the CDR3 is TGTGCCAGCAGCCAGGCAGGGCCCAACATTCAGTACTTC.

The DNA of the CDR3 is TGTGCCACCCAGACTAGCACCTACAATGAGCAGTTCTTC. It yields the protein CATQTSTYNEQFF. V is TRBV6-5 and J is TRBJ2-1, with 7 bases matching TRBD2. The CDR3 contains 13 residues. Germline V CDR1 and CDR2: MNHEY, SVGAGI. With V trimmed by 10 bases and J by 2 bases, 5 bases remained unmatched.

This clone was detected once. The gene calls are TRBV3-1 (or the pseudogene TRBV3-2) and TRBJ1-1, with D possibly matching TRBD1 (5 bases). Per germline, CDR1 LGHDT and CDR2 YNNKEL (reference sequence). The CDR3 sequence is 15 residues long. The V end lost 0 bases, the J end lost 4 bases, and 12 bases lay between the germline ends. The CDR3, as DNA: TGTGCCAGCAGCCAAGACAGGGCGGTCGTCACTGAAGCTTTCTTT. Protein sequence: CASSQDRAVVTEAFF.

The rearrangement joins TRBV7-9 to TRBJ1-2, with 7 bases that match TRBD1. The V gene's germline CDR1 is SEHNR and CDR2 FQNEAQ (reference sequence). The ends lost 5 bases at V and 4 bases at J; junction bases unmatched: 13. The CDR3 sequence is 16 residues long. This CDR3 reads CASSLNLGTVSYGYTF. The CDR3 DNA reads TGTGCCAGCAGCCTCAACCTAGGGACAGTCAGCTATGGCTACACCTTC.

V gene TRBV5-1 combines with J gene TRBJ2-6, with a tentative D call TRBD2 (5 bases). Germline assignment: CDR1 SGHRS and CDR2 YFSETQ. The ends were cut back, 2 bases at V and 0 bases at J, with 6 bases in the middle. The CDR3 extends over 15 amino acids. The CDR3 nucleotides read TGCGCCAGCAGCTTCGGGGACTCTGGGGCCAACGTCCTGACTTTC. Translating gives CASSFGDSGANVLTF. Full variable domain (remainder filled in from reference TRBV5-1 and TRBJ2-6): KAGVTQTPRYLIKTRGQQVTLSCSPISGHRSVSWYQQTPGQGLQFLFEYFSETQRNKGNFPGRFSGRQFSNSRSEMNVSTLELGDSALYLCASSFGDSGANVLTFGAGSRLTVL.

This chain links TRBV10-2 with TRBJ2-3; 12 nucleotides match TRBD2. Germline lookup yields CDR1 WSHSY and CDR2 SAAADI. With V trimmed by 3 bases and J by 1 base, 2 bases remained unmatched. The CDR3 consists of 16 residues. CDR3 sequence: CASSDPSGGGTDTQYF. DNA of the CDR3: TGCGCCAGCAGTGATCCTAGCGGGGGGGGCACAGATACGCAGTATTTT.

The chain employs TRBV11-2 and TRBJ2-6; possible D gene TRBD1, 6 bases. The CDR3 covers 17 residues. Germline CDR1 reads SGHAT; CDR2 reads FQNNGV. The V end lost 5 bases, the J end lost 0 bases, and 14 bases lay between the germline ends. Written as DNA, the CDR3 is TGTGCCAGCAGCACCCGGACAGTAAGCTCTGGGGCCAACGTCCTGACTTTC. Translation gives CASSTRTVSSGANVLTF. Variable domain in full (rest from reference TRBV11-2 and TRBJ2-6): EAGVAQSPRYKIIEKRQSVAFWCNPISGHATLYWYQQILGQGPKLLIQFQNNGVVDDSQLPKDRFSAERLKGVDSTLKIQPAKLEDSAVYLCASSTRTVSSGANVLTFGAGSRLTVL.

This chain connects TRBV7-3 to TRBJ2-3; D possibly corresponds to TRBD1 (6 bases). In germline, CDR1 is SGHTA, CDR2 FQGTGA. Between the trimmed V and J ends, which lost 0 bases and 2 bases, there was a span of 12 bases. The CDR3 has 16 amino acids. The CDR3: CASSLTPGTITDTQYF. The DNA for the CDR3 is TGTGCCAGCAGCTTAACTCCTGGGACAATCACAGATACGCAGTATTTT.

Turning to this clone: This CDR3 is also generated by other DNA sequences in the sample. J is TRBJ1-3 and V is TRBV7-2; D remains ambiguous. Between the trimmed V and J ends, which lost 2 bases and 4 bases, there was a span of 12 bases. The CDR3 consists of 15 residues. Looked up from germline, CDR1 is SGHTA and CDR2 is FQGNSA. The CDR3 DNA sequence: TGTGCCAGCAGCTTACTCTGGGCAGGCGGAAACACCATATATTTT. Translation: CASSLLWAGGNTIYF.

V is TRBV5-1 and J is TRBJ1-1; D may be TRBD1 (6 bases). CDR1 is SGHRS, CDR2 YFSETQ, per germline. The V and J ends lost 4 bases and 0 bases respectively, with 10 bases between them. This CDR3 is 14 amino acids long. DNA of the CDR3: TGCGCCAGCAGCCAGACAGGATTGAACACTGAAGCTTTCTTT. As protein: CASSQTGLNTEAFF.

This clone has only one observation. The chain employs TRBV5-6 and TRBJ1-2; 8 bases are shared with TRBD1. The CDR3 is made up of 13 amino acids. The trim removed 0 bases at V and 8 bases at J, leaving 3 bases unmatched. Germline loops: CDR1 SGHDT, CDR2 YYEEEE. The CDR3 reads CASSLGAGGGYTF. CDR3 nucleotides: TGTGCCAGCAGCTTGGGAGCAGGGGGCGGCTACACCTTC.

This clone was observed a handful of times. V and J are TRBV7-9 and TRBJ1-6, with 9 bases identical to TRBD1. Germline V CDR1 and CDR2: SEHNR, FQNEAQ (reference sequence). Losses at the gene ends were 5 bases for V and 7 bases for J; bases not matched to a gene: 3. The CDR3 is 14 amino acids. The CDR3 spells CASSPGQGNSPLHF. CDR3 nucleotides: TGTGCCAGCAGCCCGGGACAGGGAAATTCACCCCTCCACTTT.

About this clone: Sequence at one end of the junction differs from germline and may be a read error. J is TRBJ1-1 and V is TRBV5-1; D is perhaps TRBD1 (6 bases). CDR1 and CDR2 (germline): SGHRS, YFSETQ. This CDR3 spans 14 amino acids. This CDR3 reads CASTLGAAPSEAFF. CDR3 bases: TGCGCCAGCACCTTGGGGGCAGCACCTTCGGAAGCTTTCTTT.